These T cell receptor beta chains were read from a single sample in a study of blood T cell repertoires in COVID-19. The method was immunoSEQ multiplex PCR; TCRdb's version includes in-frame clones alone and lacks a portion of them. The data show tens of thousands of clones, roughly 76% seen once. Sample: peripheral blood. The receptors here all came from an older man with COVID-19, enrolled during active disease. Both conserved end residues are part of each CDR3. D genes are given only for firm matches. Clone size appears in some rows only: once, few, many, or a class for an expanded clone.

V	J	size	D	length	CDR3	DNA
TRBV4-3	TRBJ2-5	few	NA	17	CASSQVWKTAYQETQYF	TGCGCCAGCAGCCAAGTCTGGAAAACAGCCTACCAAGAGACCCAGTACTTC
TRBV28	TRBJ2-1	once	TRBD2	14	CASRLAGGMNEQFF	TGTGCCAGCAGACTAGCGGGAGGGATGAATGAGCAGTTCTTC
TRBV25-1	TRBJ1-6	NA	TRBD1	15	CASSGQGSHNSPLHF	TGTGCCAGCAGTGGACAGGGAAGTCATAATTCACCCCTCCACTTT
TRBV5-1	TRBJ1-6	NA	TRBD1	15	CASSWKGGEDSPLHF	TGCGCCAGCAGCTGGAAAGGGGGCGAGGATTCACCCCTCCACTTT
TRBV3-1/TRBV3-2	TRBJ1-6	NA	TRBD1	15	CASSQASGTGSALHF	TGTGCCAGCAGCCAAGCCTCCGGGACAGGGTCGGCCCTCCACTTT
TRBV2	TRBJ1-6	few	TRBD1	14	CASSETGMGSPLHF	TGTGCCAGCAGCGAGACAGGGATGGGTTCACCCCTCCACTTT
TRBV3-1/TRBV3-2	TRBJ1-1	NA	TRBD1	15	CASSQGKGAGTEAFF	TGTGCCAGCAGCCAAGGGAAGGGGGCTGGCACTGAAGCTTTCTTT
TRBV6-5	TRBJ2-7	NA	TRBD1	14	CASRIRDSSYEQYF	TGTGCCAGCAGAATAAGGGACAGCTCCTACGAGCAGTACTTC
TRBV2	TRBJ1-1	NA	NA	15	CASSETDLLNTEAFF	TGTGCCAGCAGTGAAACAGATCTTTTGAACACTGAAGCTTTCTTT
TRBV28	TRBJ2-1	once	TRBD2	15	CASTMSGSGKNEQFF	TGTGCCAGCACAATGAGCGGGAGCGGTAAGAATGAGCAGTTCTTC
TRBV6-5	TRBJ1-5	NA	NA	14	CASSRLNSNQPQHF	TGTGCCAGCAGTCGACTGAATAGCAATCAGCCCCAGCATTTT
TRBV7-9	TRBJ1-2	NA	TRBD1	15	CASSRTGQGDYGYTF	TGTGCCAGCAGCAGAACGGGACAGGGGGACTATGGCTACACCTTC
TRBV2	TRBJ2-7	NA	NA	13	CASKAGQSYEQYF	TGTGCCAGCAAGGCGGGGCAATCCTACGAGCAGTACTTC
TRBV10-3	TRBJ2-1	once	NA	15	CAISTRSRSYNEQFF	TGTGCCATCAGTACACGGAGTCGGTCCTACAATGAGCAGTTCTTC
TRBV19	TRBJ2-2	once	TRBD1	14	CASSPQGATGELFF	TGTGCCAGTAGTCCCCAGGGGGCGACCGGGGAGCTGTTTTTT
TRBV5-4	TRBJ1-2	NA	NA	13	CASSVRGAYGYTF	TGTGCCAGCTCGGTCAGGGGAGCCTATGGCTACACCTTC
TRBV7-9	TRBJ1-6	NA	NA	16	CASSLSSAGGSAPLHF	TGTGCCAGCAGCTTAAGTTCTGCGGGGGGGTCGGCACCCCTCCACTTT